One and the same sample provided the 18 T cell receptor beta chains below, sequenced in a study of T-cell reconstitution after alpha-beta-depleted transplantation in children. Construction of the TCRbeta library involved unique molecular identifiers. TCRdb called the PCR reads again in MiXCR, with one record for every CDR3 protein. The table has nearly 400,000 distinct CDR3 sequences, roughly 21% seen once; the top ten hold approximately 3.9%. This specimen was PBMCs from the stem cell graft donor, taken from the stem cell graft. The receptors stem from a human donor who donated a stem cell graft to a child with acute myeloid leukemia.

The J gene is TRBJ1-3, the V gene TRBV7-2; 8 bases line up with TRBD1. Germline V gene data show CDR1 as SGHTA and CDR2 as FQGNSA. V dropped 4 bases and J dropped 5; count of bases not matched to a gene: 4. This CDR3 is built from 14 residues. CDR3 protein: CASSSTGARNTIYF. The CDR3 DNA sequence: TGTGCCAGCAGCTCGACAGGGGCTAGAAACACCATATATTTT. Complete variable domain (other parts from reference TRBV7-2 and TRBJ1-3): GAGVSQSPSNKVTEKGKDVELRCDPISGHTALYWYRQSLGQGLEFLIYFQGNSAPDKSGLPSDRFSAERTGGSVSTLTIQRTQQEDSAVYLCASSSTGARNTIYFGEGSWLTVV.

The chain carries TRBV25-1 and TRBJ2-2, with 9 bases matching TRBD2. Losses at the gene ends were 10 bases for V and 7 bases for J; bases not matched to a gene: 10. This CDR3 has 14 amino acids. Germline V CDR1 and CDR2: MGHDK, SYGVNS. The CDR3, as DNA: TGTGCCACCCATAGCGGGAGATTGAGCGGGGAGCTGTTTTTT. Translation: CATHSGRLSGELFF.

This clonotype was counted a few times. The chain recombines TRBV6-5 with TRBJ1-6, with D maybe TRBD1 (5 bases). Germline CDR1 reads MNHEY; CDR2 reads SVGAGI. The CDR3 has 18 residues. V was shortened by 0 bases and J by 0 bases, with 12 bases between the two germline ends. The CDR3 region is CASSYSSRGSSYNSPLHF. CDR3 DNA sequence: TGTGCCAGCAGTTACTCGAGCCGGGGCAGCTCCTATAATTCACCCCTCCACTTT.

The chain has TRBV20-1 and TRBJ1-5; 7 bases are shared with TRBD1. V lost 3 bases to trimming and J lost 6 bases; unmatched junction nucleotides: 8. The CDR3 is 14 residues long. Germline values: CDR1 DFQATT, CDR2 SNEGSKA (reference sequence). The CDR3 protein is CSASPTGATQPQHF. The CDR3 DNA reads TGCAGTGCTAGCCCCACAGGGGCCACTCAGCCCCAGCATTTT.

This clonotype was seen more than once but under ten times. This sequence joins TRBV29-1 and TRBJ2-2; TRBD2 matches 7 bases. The junction had 8 bases not matched to a gene; V was cut back by 6 bases and J by 1 base. CDR1 is SQVTM, CDR2 ANQGSEA, per germline. The CDR3 consists of 15 residues. In nucleotides, the CDR3 is TGCAGCGTGAGCCCGGGAGGACTGAACACCGGGGAGCTGTTTTTT. Its translation: CSVSPGGLNTGELFF.

The chain recombines TRBV11-2 with TRBJ2-1, with 8 nucleotides matching TRBD2. Germline lookup yields CDR1 SGHAT and CDR2 FQNNGV. The CDR3 is 18 amino acids. After removal of 4 bases from V and 0 bases from J, the junction contained 11 bases not matched to a gene. The CDR3 loop reads CASSWAPILAGSYNEQFF. CDR3 nucleotide sequence: TGTGCCAGCAGCTGGGCCCCAATTCTAGCGGGCTCCTACAATGAGCAGTTCTTC.

The chain couples TRBV15 to TRBJ2-1, with TRBD2 matching 7 bases. The germline V gene has CDR1 LNHNV and CDR2 YYDKDF (reference sequence). V lost 5 bases, J lost 4 bases, and 5 bases stayed unmatched. The CDR3 runs to 14 residues. CDR3 coding DNA: TGTGCCACCAGCGCGGCGGGAGCATACAATGAGCAGTTCTTC. Its translation: CATSAAGAYNEQFF. The whole variable domain, remainder taken from reference TRBV15 and TRBJ2-1, is DAMVIQNPRYQVTQFGKPVTLSCSQTLNHNVMYWYQQKSSQAPKLLFHYYDKDFNNEADTPDNFQSRRPNTSFCFLDIRSPGLGDTAMYLCATSAAGAYNEQFFGPGTRLTVL.

This clonotype was detected a few times. The chain employs TRBV24-1 and TRBJ2-7, with 11 positions matching TRBD1. CDR1 and CDR2 (germline): KGHDR, SFDVKD. After removal of 2 bases from V and 9 bases from J, the junction contained 8 bases not matched to a gene. The CDR3 length is 15 residues. The CDR3 here is CATSDSRTGGYRQYF. The CDR3 DNA follows: TGTGCCACCAGTGATTCAAGGACAGGGGGCTATCGGCAGTACTTC.

This clonotype was counted a few times. The chain carries TRBV7-9 and TRBJ2-7, with 7 bases identical to TRBD2. CDR3 size: 16 residues. The V segment lost 2 bases and the J segment 5 bases; nucleotides outside the gene matches: 12. Germline CDR1 SEHNR, CDR2 FQNEAQ (reference sequence). As DNA, the CDR3 is TGTGCCAGCAGCTTATTGGGCGTGGGAGGGATCCACGAGCAGTACTTC. Amino acid sequence: CASSLLGVGGIHEQYF.

V is TRBV5-1 and J is TRBJ2-1; no firm D call. In germline, CDR1 is SGHRS, CDR2 YFSETQ. This CDR3 comprises 11 residues. V gave up 4 bases and J gave up 7 bases, with 6 bases separating them. The CDR3 DNA reads as TGCGCCAGCAGCCGGATTAATGAGCAGTTCTTC. Translated: CASSRINEQFF.

The V call is TRBV11-2, the J call TRBJ2-1; a weak D match, TRBD2 (5 bases). Trimming pared 10 bases from V and 4 bases from J, leaving 11 bases between. The CDR3 has 12 amino acids. Germline V CDR1 and CDR2: SGHAT, FQNNGV. The CDR3 spells CAKSSGYNEQFF. The CDR3 nucleotides are TGTGCCAAATCGAGCGGTTACAATGAGCAGTTCTTC.

This clonotype was seen a few times. V usage is TRBV12-3 or TRBV12-4 and J usage is TRBJ1-5; no firm D call. The ends were cut back, 3 bases at V and 2 bases at J, with 8 bases in the middle. This CDR3 is built from 14 residues. CDR3 loop: CASSFTRGNQPQHF. The CDR3, as DNA: TGTGCCAGCAGTTTTACGAGGGGCAATCAGCCCCAGCATTTT.

This clonotype has more than one count but fewer than ten. This chain joins TRBV24-1 and TRBJ2-1; 11 bases agree with TRBD2. With V trimmed by 3 bases and J by 4 bases, 4 bases remained unmatched. Germline values: CDR1 KGHDR, CDR2 SFDVKD. CDR3 length equals 16 residues. CDR3 coding DNA: TGTGCCACCAGTGATCCGGGACTAGCGGCGTACAATGAGCAGTTCTTC. Residues: CATSDPGLAAYNEQFF.

This clonotype has a handful of counts. The chain uses TRBV9 and TRBJ2-3, with 8 bases aligning to TRBD2. This CDR3 contains 15 residues. V lost 7 bases and J lost 6; bases outside the gene matches: 13. The germline gives CDR1 SGDLS, CDR2 YYNGEE. CDR3 amino acids: CASGVSGSITDTQYF. CDR3 DNA sequence: TGTGCCAGCGGGGTGAGCGGGAGTATTACGGATACGCAGTATTTT.

This clonotype has more than one count but fewer than ten. The chain has TRBV7-3 and TRBJ2-1; 10 positions match TRBD1. Trimming cost V 1 base and J 4 bases; bases outside gene matches: 13. Germline CDR1 SGHTA, CDR2 FQGTGA. This CDR3 contains 19 residues. The CDR3 protein is CASSLNTGTGATLYNEQFF. The CDR3 region has the DNA TGTGCCAGCAGCTTAAATACCGGGACAGGGGCGACACTATACAATGAGCAGTTCTTC.

The table lists this clonotype with many counts. The V and J genes are TRBV6-1 and TRBJ2-5; D is undetermined. Trimming cost V 0 bases and J 5 bases, with 13 bases left between them. Germline CDR1 and CDR2: MNHNS and SASEGT. There are 15 residues in the CDR3. CDR3 nucleotide sequence: TGTGCCAGCAGTGAAGCGTTCTATGTGGCGGAGACCCAGTACTTC. This sequence encodes CASSEAFYVAETQYF.

This sequence joins TRBV12-3 or TRBV12-4 and TRBJ1-2; TRBD1 matches at 10 bases. The junction had 3 bases not matched to a gene; V was cut back by 5 bases and J by 6 bases. The CDR3 length is 13 residues. The CDR3 reads CASSRTGGNGYTF. The DNA of the CDR3 is TGTGCCAGCAGTAGGACAGGGGGAAATGGCTACACCTTC.

The chain couples TRBV12-3 or TRBV12-4 to TRBJ2-2; maybe TRBD1 (5 bases). The germline V and J ends were trimmed by 2 bases and 5 bases, with 18 bases remaining between them. The CDR3 totals 17 residues. This CDR3 reads CASSLRAGLPPTGELFF. In DNA form, the CDR3 reads TGTGCCAGCAGTTTACGCGCAGGGTTGCCCCCAACCGGGGAGCTGTTTTTT.